The 21 T cell receptor beta chains below all came from one sample that was sequenced in a study of cytomegalovirus exposure and HLA in healthy donors. PCR employed 60 Vbeta and 13 Jbeta primers. Data came from immunoSEQ multiplex PCR; TCRdb stores just in-frame clones and leaves some out. The sample records 200,000 to 250,000 clones, more than 75% being singletons. The sequenced sample was PBMCs. These receptors were collected from a human donor in good health.

The chain joins TRBV27 to TRBJ2-7; 7 nucleotides agree with TRBD1. This CDR3 comprises 14 residues. With V trimmed by 1 base and J by 4 bases, 4 bases remained unmatched. From germline, CDR1 is MNHEY and CDR2 SMNVEV (reference sequence). The CDR3 here is CASSLYRGHYEQYF. For the CDR3, the DNA is TGTGCCAGCAGTTTATACAGGGGCCATTACGAGCAGTACTTC.

The J gene is TRBJ2-7, the V gene TRBV12-5; TRBD2 matches 7 bases. V dropped 7 bases and J dropped 2; count of bases not matched to a gene: 11. CDR1 is LGHNT, CDR2 FRNRAP, per germline. This CDR3 region has 15 residues. The CDR3 DNA follows: TGTGCTAGTGTTGTTCAAGCGGGGAGCCCCTACGAGCAGTACTTC. Translating gives CASVVQAGSPYEQYF. The complete variable domain, with remaining parts taken from reference TRBV12-5 and TRBJ2-7, reads DARVTQTPRHKVTEMGQEVTMRCQPILGHNTVFWYRQTMMQGLELLAYFRNRAPLDDSGMPKDRFSAEMPDATLATLKIQPSEPRDSAVYFCASVVQAGSPYEQYFGPGTRLTVT.

The chain is built from TRBV5-1 and TRBJ2-1; 8 nucleotides align to TRBD2. V lost 0 bases, J lost 5 bases, and 4 bases stayed unmatched. CDR1 and CDR2 (germline): SGHRS, YFSETQ. This CDR3 has 15 residues. DNA of the CDR3: TGCGCCAGCAGCTTGGGAAGCGGGGGTAACAATGAGCAGTTCTTC. It encodes CASSLGSGGNNEQFF.

This clone was seen only once. The chain has TRBV5-5 and TRBJ2-5; D might be TRBD2 (5 bases). V dropped 0 bases and J dropped 5 bases, with 14 bases sitting between them. CDR1 SGHKS and CDR2 YYEKEE come from the germline V gene (reference sequence). This CDR3 is 15 amino acids long. The CDR3 sequence: CASSLDTPGWETQYF. Written as DNA, the CDR3 is TGTGCCAGCAGCTTGGACACCCCGGGATGGGAGACCCAGTACTTC.

This clone was seen a few times. The chain joins TRBV7-9 to TRBJ2-1, with 8 bases identical to TRBD1. In germline, CDR1 is SEHNR, CDR2 FQNEAQ (reference sequence). The V segment lost 3 bases and the J segment 15 bases; nucleotides outside the gene matches: 13. This CDR3 has 14 amino acids. CDR3 amino acids: CASSFGQGQFRLFF. The DNA for the CDR3 is TGTGCCAGCAGCTTCGGACAGGGCCAATTTAGACTGTTCTTC.

This clone was recorded once. The V call is TRBV28, the J call TRBJ1-5; D is unresolved. In germline, CDR1 is MDHEN, CDR2 SYDVKM. V gave up 8 bases and J gave up 3 bases, with 8 bases separating them. CDR3 length equals 12 residues. CDR3 in amino acids: CASVSFNQPQHF. CDR3 in DNA: TGTGCCAGCGTGAGTTTCAATCAGCCCCAGCATTTT.

The genes are TRBV5-1 and TRBJ2-1; D might be TRBD2 (6 bases). This CDR3 region has 15 residues. Trimming took off 0 bases at V and 5 bases at J, with 12 bases between the two ends. Germline V gives CDR1 SGHRS, CDR2 YFSETQ. CDR3 bases: TGCGCCAGCAGCTTGGTGCCGGGACTTCACAATGAGCAGTTCTTC. This codes for CASSLVPGLHNEQFF.

This sequence joins TRBV7-9 and TRBJ1-2; tentative D call: TRBD1 (6 bases). From germline, CDR1 is SEHNR and CDR2 FQNEAQ (reference sequence). V shed 4 bases and J shed 3 bases, with 12 bases lying between them. CDR3 length: 14 residues. In DNA, the CDR3 is TGTGCCAGCAGCTACGAAGGGGGGGACTATGGCTACACCTTC. Translated: CASSYEGGDYGYTF.

The genes are TRBV25-1 and TRBJ1-2, with 9 bases that match TRBD1. CDR1 is MGHDK and CDR2 is SYGVNS in the germline V gene. V lost 6 bases and J lost 8; bases outside the gene matches: 10. The length of the CDR3 is 14 residues. The CDR3 sequence: CASSPTGTGLGYTF. In DNA, the CDR3 is TGTGCCAGCAGCCCTACAGGGACAGGGCTCGGCTACACCTTC.

CDR3 coding DNA: TGTGCCATCCGGACAGGGTCTGGGGAGACCCAGTACTTC. This gives the protein CAIRTGSGETQYF. The chain combines TRBV6-6 with TRBJ2-5; 8 bases agree with TRBD1. The length of the CDR3 is 13 residues. Germline CDR1 and CDR2: MNHNY and SVGAGI (reference sequence). The V segment lost 10 bases and the J segment 5 bases; nucleotides outside the gene matches: 9.

V gene TRBV5-1 combines with J gene TRBJ2-2; 8 positions agree with TRBD2. After removal of 4 bases from V and 0 bases from J, the junction contained 5 bases not matched to a gene. CDR1 and CDR2 (germline): SGHRS, YFSETQ. CDR3 length: 16 amino acids. The CDR3 loop reads CASSRILAANTGELFF. The CDR3 region has the DNA TGCGCCAGCAGCCGCATACTAGCGGCGAACACCGGGGAGCTGTTTTTT.

The chain carries TRBV7-8 and TRBJ1-1, with D uncertain. The germline gives CDR1 SGHVS, CDR2 FQNEAQ. This CDR3 has 12 residues. The V gene lost 3 bases and the J gene lost 6 bases, with 8 bases spanning the gap. The CDR3 DNA follows: TGTGCCAGCAGCTTCAGGCCCTCTGAAGCTTTCTTT. This codes for CASSFRPSEAFF.

The chain uses TRBV6-5 and TRBJ2-4; TRBD2 is a possible D gene (6 bases). V lost 7 bases, J lost 3 bases, and 16 bases lay in between. The CDR3 loop spans 15 amino acids. Germline CDR1 reads MNHEY; CDR2 reads SVGAGI. DNA of the CDR3: TGTGCCAGCACTCCCCGGAAGACTAGCAAAAACATTCAGTACTTC. Its protein is CASTPRKTSKNIQYF.

The CDR3 DNA reads TGTGCCAGCAGACTAGCGGGAGGTCCGAACACCGGGGAGCTGTTTTTT. Translating gives CASRLAGGPNTGELFF. The chain employs TRBV7-2 and TRBJ2-2, with 12 positions matching TRBD2. The CDR3 totals 16 residues. The V and J ends lost 6 bases and 0 bases, in that order; junction bases with no gene match: 2. Looked up from germline, CDR1 is SGHTA and CDR2 is FQGNSA.

The chain joins TRBV21-1 to TRBJ2-7; the table's D call of TRBD1 was not tested on the DNA. TRBV21-1 is annotated as a pseudogene. This CDR3 has 15 residues. CDR3 amino acids: CASSKGGSLAYEQYF. The CDR3 coding sequence is TGTGCCAGCAGCAAAGGGGGCAGTCTGGCCTACGAGCAGTACTTC.

V is TRBV6-5 and J is TRBJ2-2; D might be TRBD1 (6 bases). Germline assignment: CDR1 MNHEY and CDR2 SVGAGI. With 4 bases removed from V and 5 bases from J, the gap between germline ends came to 11 bases. The CDR3 is 14 residues long. For the CDR3, the DNA is TGTGCCAGCAGTTCCGGGACACCAACCGGGGAGCTGTTTTTT. Encoded protein: CASSSGTPTGELFF.

The V gene is TRBV6-1, the J gene TRBJ1-5, with D perhaps TRBD1 (6 bases). Germline CDR1 and CDR2: MNHNS and SASEGT. Trimming removed 4 bases from V and 2 bases from J, with 18 bases in between. The CDR3 extends over 17 amino acids. CDR3 nucleotides: TGTGCCAGCAGTGGGACAGCGAACTTGTTCGGCAATCAGCCCCAGCATTTT. It yields the protein CASSGTANLFGNQPQHF.

The V and J genes are TRBV19 and TRBJ1-2; 11 bases fit TRBD1. The CDR3 spans 15 residues. Unmatched junction bases numbered 2, after V lost 3 bases and J lost 2 bases. Germline assignment: CDR1 LNHDA and CDR2 SQIVND (reference sequence). CDR3 coding DNA: TGTGCCAGTAGTATTTGGACAGGGGGCAACTATGGCTACACCTTC. It yields the protein CASSIWTGGNYGYTF. The full variable domain, in which reference TRBV19 and TRBJ1-2 provide the parts outside the CDR3, is DGGITQSPKYLFRKEGQNVTLSCEQNLNHDAMYWYRQDPGQGLRLIYYSQIVNDFQKGDIAEGYSVSREKKESFPLTVTSAQKNPTAFYLCASSIWTGGNYGYTFGSGTRLTVV.

The chain employs TRBV19 and TRBJ1-1, with 7 bases identical to TRBD1. V lost 4 bases and J lost 6; bases outside the gene matches: 5. The CDR3 contains 13 residues. Looked up from germline, CDR1 is LNHDA and CDR2 is SQIVND (reference sequence). The CDR3 reads CASSKSRGSEAFF. DNA of the CDR3: TGTGCCAGTAGTAAATCCAGGGGGTCTGAAGCTTTCTTT.

This chain joins TRBV5-1 and TRBJ2-4; D might be TRBD2 (7 bases). Germline V CDR1 and CDR2: SGHRS, YFSETQ. CDR3 length: 16 amino acids. Trimming shortened V by 4 bases and J by 6 bases, and 20 bases separated the two germline ends. Here the CDR3 DNA reads TGCGCCAGCAGCCACCCGGGGAGGGGAGGGGGAAACATTCAGTACTTC. Translated: CASSHPGRGGGNIQYF.

The chain links TRBV28 to TRBJ2-2, with D tentatively TRBD2 (6 bases). Germline V gene sequence: CDR1 MDHEN, CDR2 SYDVKM. Trimming left V 4 bases short and J 2 bases short, with 11 bases between. The CDR3 extends over 15 amino acids. The CDR3 sequence: CASSSGTLNTGELFF. In DNA, the CDR3 is TGTGCCAGCAGTTCTGGGACTTTAAACACCGGGGAGCTGTTTTTT. The variable domain in full, completed from reference TRBV28 and TRBJ2-2, reads DVKVTQSSRYLVKRTGEKVFLECVQDMDHENMFWYRQDPGLGLRLIYFSYDVKMKEKGDIPEGYSVSREKKERFSLILESASTNQTSMYLCASSSGTLNTGELFFGEGSRLTVL.